The 28 T cell receptor beta chains below all came from one sample that was sequenced in a study of shared T cell receptors in the human thymus (dated by TCRdb to about 2021). The library was made by the immunoSEQ multiplex PCR assay. TCRdb mirrors the immuneACCESS table, restricted to in-frame sequences. Some clones are absent from its copies; in checked studies, under half trace to an unresolved V gene, and the reason for the others is unknown. Within this sample are about 400,000 clones, with approximately 95% of them counted one time only. About 0.02% of the sample comes from the top ten. Sequencing was done on a sample of thymocytes. All receptors derive from a human donor.

The rearrangement uses TRBV19 and TRBJ2-2; 8 bases are shared with TRBD2. The CDR3 consists of 18 residues. Germline CDR1 LNHDA, CDR2 SQIVND (reference sequence). V dropped 1 base and J dropped 2; count of bases not matched to a gene: 9. The CDR3 DNA is TGTGCCAGTAGTATAGTTCGTGGCGGGAGGCTTAACACCGGGGAGCTGTTTTTT. Its translation is CASSIVRGGRLNTGELFF.

The chain carries TRBV28 and TRBJ2-1; unclear D gene. The germline V gene encodes CDR1 MDHEN and CDR2 SYDVKM. Deletions cut 6 bases from V and 3 bases from J, with 18 bases between. The CDR3 runs 16 residues. This chain's CDR3 is CASSPSSLDLYNEQFF. As DNA, the CDR3 is TGTGCCAGCAGCCCTTCATCTCTGGACCTCTACAATGAGCAGTTCTTC. Variable domain in full (rest from reference TRBV28 and TRBJ2-1): DVKVTQSSRYLVKRTGEKVFLECVQDMDHENMFWYRQDPGLGLRLIYFSYDVKMKEKGDIPEGYSVSREKKERFSLILESASTNQTSMYLCASSPSSLDLYNEQFFGPGTRLTVL.

This rearrangement joins TRBV2 to TRBJ1-2, with no clear D. The V end lost 8 bases, the J end lost 3 bases, and 7 bases lay between the germline ends. The CDR3 extends over 11 amino acids. Germline CDR1 SNHLY, CDR2 FYNNEI. The CDR3: CASHLDYGYTF. CDR3 nucleotides: TGTGCCAGCCACCTTGACTATGGCTACACCTTC.

The chain employs TRBV27 and TRBJ1-4; D gene unclear. Germline CDR1 and CDR2: MNHEY and SMNVEV (reference sequence). The V end lost 1 base, the J end lost 7 bases, and 13 bases lay between the germline ends. The CDR3 covers 15 residues. The CDR3 is CASSLFGNLGEKLFF. The CDR3 DNA sequence: TGTGCCAGCAGTTTATTCGGAAATTTAGGTGAAAAACTGTTTTTT.

The J gene is TRBJ2-7, the V gene TRBV5-5, with D tentatively TRBD1 (6 bases). Germline lookup yields CDR1 SGHKS and CDR2 YYEKEE (reference sequence). This CDR3 has 15 amino acids. V dropped 3 bases and J dropped 2 bases, with 15 bases sitting between them. The CDR3 DNA reads TGTGCCAGCAGCTCCAGGGGCTGGATGCCCTACGAGCAGTACTTC. It translates to CASSSRGWMPYEQYF.

CDR3 in DNA: TGTGCCAGCTCCCCGGGACGGGACAGCACCTACGAGCAGTACTTC. The encoded protein is CASSPGRDSTYEQYF. The chain couples TRBV18 to TRBJ2-7; 7 nucleotides agree with TRBD1. CDR1 is KGHSH, CDR2 LQKENI, per germline. CDR3 length equals 15 residues. With 6 bases clipped from V and 2 bases from J, the junction kept 10 bases outside the gene matches.

This clone was picked up one time. DNA for the CDR3: TGCGCCAGCAGCTTTACCGGGACCGAAAGCTCCTACGAGCAGTACTTC. Protein: CASSFTGTESSYEQYF. The gene calls are TRBV5-1 and TRBJ2-7, with D perhaps being TRBD1 or TRBD2 (5 bases each). The CDR3 length is 16 residues. Deletions cut 2 bases from V and 0 bases from J, with 15 bases between. CDR1 SGHRS and CDR2 YFSETQ come from the germline V gene.

The chain links TRBV5-6 to TRBJ2-2; no reliable D call. V was trimmed by 2 bases and J by 6 bases, leaving 14 bases between them. Germline CDR1 is SGHDT and CDR2 is YYEEEE. The CDR3 sequence is 15 residues long. The CDR3 DNA sequence: TGTGCCAGCAGCTTTGGGCCCACCCCATCCGGGGAGCTGTTTTTT. Translation: CASSFGPTPSGELFF.

The V and J genes are TRBV7-9 and TRBJ2-1; 7 bases fit TRBD1. CDR3 size: 16 residues. From germline, CDR1 is SEHNR and CDR2 FQNEAQ (reference sequence). J lost 3 bases, V lost 7 bases, and 12 bases had no gene match. The CDR3 sequence is CASTHLPGQSYNEQFF. DNA of the CDR3: TGTGCCAGCACCCACCTACCGGGACAGAGCTACAATGAGCAGTTCTTC.

In DNA form, the CDR3 reads TGTGCCAGCAGCGTTAAGGGCAAAGGGGTTCGAGAGCAGTTCTTC. Translated: CASSVKGKGVREQFF. V is TRBV5-6 and J is TRBJ2-1, with D maybe TRBD1 (5 bases). The CDR3 runs 15 residues. V dropped 4 bases and J dropped 10 bases, with 21 bases sitting between them. Germline-derived CDR1 and CDR2 are SGHDT and YYEEEE.

The rearrangement links TRBV30 to TRBJ2-3; 9 nucleotides match TRBD2. V lost 2 bases, J lost 0 bases, and 6 bases stayed unmatched. Germline CDR1 is GTSNPN and CDR2 is SVGIG (reference sequence). The CDR3 consists of 16 residues. This CDR3 is CAWSIHLAGSTDTQYF. The CDR3 bases are TGTGCCTGGAGTATCCACCTAGCGGGAAGCACAGATACGCAGTATTTT.

The J gene is TRBJ1-2, the V gene TRBV2; no firm D call. V was shortened by 3 bases and J by 4 bases, with 6 bases between the two germline ends. The CDR3 has 12 amino acids. Germline assignment: CDR1 SNHLY and CDR2 FYNNEI. CDR3 bases: TGTGCCAGCAGTGACACTGGCTATGGCTACACCTTC. It codes for CASSDTGYGYTF.

The sample holds one count of this clone. V is TRBV7-9 and J is TRBJ2-7; 7 nucleotides align to TRBD2. The CDR3 consists of 17 residues. Germline CDR1 SEHNR, CDR2 FQNEAQ (reference sequence). V was pared by 6 bases and J by 0 bases, with 14 bases of the junction left unmatched. As DNA, the CDR3 is TGTGCCAGCAGACCTCTAGCGGCCCGCGGGGGCTCCTACGAGCAGTACTTC. It specifies CASRPLAARGGSYEQYF.

The CDR3 coding sequence is TGTGCCAGCAAGTGGGGGAGCCCCGAGCAGTACTTC. This sequence encodes CASKWGSPEQYF. This rearrangement joins TRBV27 to TRBJ2-5; tentatively, D is TRBD1 or TRBD2 (5 bases each). The J call may not be correct, given that the DNA end is closer to TRBJ2-7. Germline loops: CDR1 MNHEY, CDR2 SMNVEV (reference sequence). The CDR3 consists of 12 residues.

The chain is built from TRBV10-3 and TRBJ2-2; 10 positions agree with TRBD2. This CDR3 has 15 residues. Germline V gene lookup returns CDR1 ENHRY and CDR2 SYGVKD. Germline trimming cut 8 bases from V and 7 bases from J; bases unmatched to any gene: 10. The CDR3 reads CAISPLAGAGGELFF. CDR3 nucleotide sequence: TGTGCCATCTCACCGCTAGCGGGGGCAGGCGGGGAGCTGTTTTTT.

The V gene is TRBV27, the J gene TRBJ2-7, with TRBD1 matching over 7 bases. V lost 6 bases, J lost 4 bases, and 12 bases stayed unmatched. Per germline, CDR1 MNHEY and CDR2 SMNVEV (reference sequence). The CDR3 contains 15 residues. CDR3 region: CASSLKGQAVYEQYF. DNA of the CDR3: TGTGCCAGCAGCTTAAAAGGACAGGCTGTATACGAGCAGTACTTC.

This clone showed up just once. The chain couples TRBV7-6 to TRBJ1-1, with 8 bases that match TRBD1. The CDR3 has 16 amino acids. Trimming cost V 5 bases and J 4 bases; bases outside gene matches: 12. Germline V gene sequence: CDR1 SGHVS, CDR2 FNYEAQ. The CDR3 DNA reads TGTGCCAGCAGCCCCAGGACAGGGCAAGTAACCACTGAAGCTTTCTTT. Translated: CASSPRTGQVTTEAFF.

V is TRBV27 and J is TRBJ2-1, with TRBD2 matching 7 bases. The length of the CDR3 is 18 residues. With V trimmed by 1 base and J by 3 bases, 12 bases remained unmatched. Germline CDR1 reads MNHEY; CDR2 reads SMNVEV (reference sequence). The CDR3 sequence is CASSLYIRRRESYNEQFF. The CDR3 DNA sequence: TGTGCCAGCAGTTTATACATAAGGAGGCGGGAGAGCTACAATGAGCAGTTCTTC.

This rearrangement joins TRBV7-3 to TRBJ1-1; D possibly corresponds to TRBD1 (6 bases). There are 14 residues in the CDR3. The V gene lost 3 bases and the J gene lost 6 bases, with 14 bases spanning the gap. In germline, CDR1 is SGHTA, CDR2 FQGTGA. CDR3 sequence reads: CASSFSGEAAEAFF. Here the CDR3 DNA reads TGTGCCAGCAGCTTCTCAGGGGAGGCGGCTGAAGCTTTCTTT.

V is TRBV7-3 and J is TRBJ1-1, with unresolved D. CDR1 is SGHTA and CDR2 is FQGTGA in the germline V gene. The germline V and J ends were trimmed by 1 base and 3 bases, with 12 bases remaining between them. The CDR3 sequence is 15 residues long. Here the CDR3 reads CASSLIVRPYTEAFF. CDR3 nucleotides: TGTGCCAGCAGCTTAATCGTTAGGCCTTACACTGAAGCTTTCTTT.

The sample holds one count of this clone. The V call is TRBV7-2, the J call TRBJ1-5; D may be TRBD1 (5 bases). The CDR3 is 16 residues long. V gave up 5 bases and J gave up 3 bases, with 17 bases separating them. Germline CDR1 SGHTA, CDR2 FQGNSA. DNA for the CDR3: TGTGCCAGCAGCCCCCGGTGGTGGGGGGACAATCAGCCCCAGCATTTT. This sequence encodes CASSPRWWGDNQPQHF.

The chain is built from TRBV6-5 and TRBJ2-3; 10 positions match TRBD2. CDR1 is MNHEY and CDR2 is SVGAGI in the germline V gene. CDR3 length: 15 amino acids. V shed 6 bases and J 8 bases; nucleotides not matched to a gene: 11. The CDR3 protein is CASSNRLAGAGTQYF. The CDR3 DNA reads TGTGCCAGCAGCAATAGGCTAGCGGGAGCGGGTACGCAGTATTTT.

The rearrangement links TRBV4-2 to TRBJ2-4, with a possible D match to TRBD1 (6 bases). Looked up from germline, CDR1 is LGHNA and CDR2 is YNFKEQ. This CDR3 region has 18 residues. The germline V and J ends were trimmed by 0 bases and 1 base, with 16 bases remaining between them. This CDR3 reads CASSQDRTALRAKNIQYF. The CDR3 coding sequence is TGTGCCAGCAGCCAAGATCGGACAGCTCTAAGGGCCAAAAACATTCAGTACTTC.

The chain has TRBV27 and TRBJ1-1; D is undetermined. Germline V gene lookup returns CDR1 MNHEY and CDR2 SMNVEV (reference sequence). Trimming left V 6 bases short and J 2 bases short, with 16 bases between. This CDR3 spans 15 amino acids. CDR3 sequence (DNA): TGTGCCAGCAGCAAAGCCCTTCCCATAAACACTGAAGCTTTCTTT. Translating gives CASSKALPINTEAFF.

A single count supports this clone. The J gene is TRBJ1-2, the V gene TRBV5-1; no clear D. CDR3 size: 13 residues. V lost 0 bases and J lost 3, with 6 bases in between. Germline CDR1 is SGHRS and CDR2 is YFSETQ. The CDR3 region is CASSLGEDYGYTF. Written as DNA, the CDR3 is TGCGCCAGCAGCTTGGGTGAGGACTATGGCTACACCTTC.

This clone was seen a single time. The chain links TRBV6-6 to TRBJ1-5; no reliable D call. The V end was cut by 4 bases, the J end by 5 bases, with 6 bases between. Germline CDR1 and CDR2: MNHNY and SVGAGI (reference sequence). This CDR3 comprises 12 residues. CDR3 loop: CASSSGDQPQHF. The CDR3 region has the DNA TGTGCCAGCAGTTCCGGGGATCAGCCCCAGCATTTT.

The genes are TRBV2 and TRBJ2-3; 9 nucleotides match TRBD1. The germline gives CDR1 SNHLY, CDR2 FYNNEI. Germline trimming cut 7 bases from V and 4 bases from J; bases unmatched to any gene: 6. The CDR3 runs 14 residues. The CDR3: CASTDRGGPDTQYF. The CDR3, as DNA: TGTGCCAGCACGGACAGGGGTGGGCCAGATACGCAGTATTTT.

The V and J genes are TRBV27 and TRBJ2-7, with 7 bases lining up with TRBD2. The CDR3 consists of 20 residues. CDR1 MNHEY and CDR2 SMNVEV come from the germline V gene (reference sequence). The trim removed 3 bases at V and 3 bases at J, leaving 23 bases unmatched. CDR3 in DNA: TGTGCCAGCAGTTTGAATCCCACTCGGGAGGAGGTCAATGGGGGCTACGAGCAGTACTTC. This translates into CASSLNPTREEVNGGYEQYF.